The 13 T cell receptor beta chains below come from one sample, sequenced in a study of blood T cell repertoires in COVID-19. This table comes from immunoSEQ multiplex PCR, and its TCRdb copy is limited to in-frame clones, with some not included. The data hold roughly 91,000 clones, with more than 75% observed a single time. Sequenced: peripheral blood. The receptors originated from a woman older than 75 with acute or convalescent COVID-19.

V gene TRBV12-3 or TRBV12-4 combines with J gene TRBJ2-7; D is unresolved. V dropped 4 bases and J dropped 4 bases, with 5 bases sitting between them. The CDR3 extends over 11 amino acids. The CDR3 sequence is CASSSLYEQYF. As DNA, the CDR3 is TGTGCCAGCAGTTCCCTGTACGAGCAGTACTTC.

The chain employs TRBV29-1 and TRBJ2-3, with 8 bases lining up with TRBD2. The CDR3 runs to 14 residues. Germline values: CDR1 SQVTM, CDR2 ANQGSEA. The CDR3 sequence: CGTRIGGGTDTQYF. For the CDR3, the DNA is TGCGGAACAAGAATCGGGGGGGGCACAGATACGCAGTATTTT.

The chain employs TRBV2 and TRBJ2-2, with 13 bases lining up with TRBD2. Germline V gene lookup returns CDR1 SNHLY and CDR2 FYNNEI. CDR3 length: 17 residues. Trimming at V came to 4 bases and at J to 6 bases, leaving 8 bases not matched to a gene. The CDR3 coding sequence is TGTGCCAGCAGTGTTAGCCCTGGACTAGCGGGAGCCGGGGAGCTGTTTTTT. As protein: CASSVSPGLAGAGELFF.

The chain links TRBV5-1 to TRBJ2-3; weak D call: TRBD1 (5 bases). Germline V gives CDR1 SGHRS, CDR2 YFSETQ. V lost 2 bases, J lost 2 bases, and 12 bases lay in between. The CDR3 sequence is 15 residues long. This CDR3 reads CASSFDSSPTDTQYF. CDR3 in DNA: TGCGCCAGCAGCTTCGACAGTTCGCCCACAGATACGCAGTATTTT.

CDR3 bases: TGTGCCAGCAGTTCCTCAGGGGGCGGGCGAGCCGGGGAGCTGTTTTTT. The encoded protein is CASSSSGGGRAGELFF. The chain has TRBV3-1 (or the pseudogene TRBV3-2) and TRBJ2-2; 8 bases agree with TRBD1. The junction had 12 bases not matched to a gene; V was cut back by 6 bases and J by 6 bases. The CDR3 loop spans 16 amino acids. Per germline, CDR1 LGHDT and CDR2 YNNKEL (reference sequence).

The gene calls are TRBV5-1 and TRBJ1-2; 8 nucleotides agree with TRBD1. V lost 4 bases to trimming and J lost 6 bases; unmatched junction nucleotides: 14. This CDR3 contains 16 residues. Germline V gene data show CDR1 as SGHRS and CDR2 as YFSETQ. In nucleotides, the CDR3 is TGCGCCAGCAGCCCTACCGGACAGGGATCAGGCCATGGCTACACCTTC. Residues: CASSPTGQGSGHGYTF.

The rearrangement joins TRBV2 to TRBJ2-2; the match to TRBD2 covers 7 bases. Germline loops: CDR1 SNHLY, CDR2 FYNNEI. The V segment lost 6 bases and the J segment 4 bases; nucleotides outside the gene matches: 8. The CDR3 runs 15 residues. The CDR3 sequence is CASRGRATGTGELFF. DNA for the CDR3: TGTGCCAGCAGGGGGAGGGCCACCGGCACCGGGGAGCTGTTTTTT.

This clone was recorded once. The rearrangement links TRBV11-2 to TRBJ1-5; TRBD1 is a possible D gene (5 bases). Germline V CDR1 and CDR2: SGHAT, FQNNGV. This CDR3 has 15 amino acids. The V and J ends lost 1 base and 6 bases respectively, with 13 bases between them. CDR3 amino acids: CASSLGVGVSQPQHF. CDR3 DNA sequence: TGTGCCAGCAGCTTAGGGGTAGGGGTAAGTCAGCCCCAGCATTTT. The variable domain in full, completed from reference TRBV11-2 and TRBJ1-5, reads EAGVAQSPRYKIIEKRQSVAFWCNPISGHATLYWYQQILGQGPKLLIQFQNNGVVDDSQLPKDRFSAERLKGVDSTLKIQPAKLEDSAVYLCASSLGVGVSQPQHFGDGTRLSIL.

The DNA of the CDR3 is TGTGCCAGCAGGGGGGACATGATCTCACCCCTCCACTTT. Its translation: CASRGDMISPLHF. V usage is TRBV6-5 and J usage is TRBJ1-6; D possibly corresponds to TRBD1 (6 bases). The CDR3 consists of 13 residues. Trimming removed 6 bases from V and 10 bases from J, with 13 bases in between. Germline loops: CDR1 MNHEY, CDR2 SVGAGI.

The CDR3 spells CASSLPGSETQYF. CDR3 DNA sequence: TGTGCCAGCAGCTTACCGGGTTCGGAGACCCAGTACTTC. V gene TRBV11-3 combines with J gene TRBJ2-5; D remains unclear. There are 13 residues in the CDR3. Germline loops: CDR1 SGHNT, CDR2 YENEEA. Between the trimmed V and J ends, which lost 2 bases and 5 bases, there was a span of 9 bases.

The chain has TRBV5-6 and TRBJ2-3, with D perhaps TRBD1 (5 bases). The CDR3 is 13 residues long. Germline lookup yields CDR1 SGHDT and CDR2 YYEEEE. With 1 base removed from V and 5 bases from J, the gap between germline ends came to 8 bases. In nucleotides, the CDR3 is TGTGCCAGCAGCTTGACACAGGAAGATACGCAGTATTTT. Translated: CASSLTQEDTQYF.

The rearrangement uses TRBV6-5 and TRBJ1-1; D is undetermined. The CDR3 length is 15 residues. Per germline, CDR1 MNHEY and CDR2 SVGAGI. Deletions cut 2 bases from V and 1 base from J, with 11 bases between. The CDR3 nucleotides are TGTGCCAGCAGTTACGGTAGCTCGGGGAACACTGAAGCTTTCTTT. Protein product: CASSYGSSGNTEAFF.

The chain employs TRBV28 and TRBJ2-7, with TRBD1 as a possible D gene (5 bases). The V end was cut by 3 bases, the J end by 5 bases, with 14 bases between. CDR1 and CDR2 (germline): MDHEN, SYDVKM. This CDR3 region has 14 residues. The CDR3 sequence is CASSLLGARDEQYF. The CDR3 DNA sequence: TGTGCCAGCAGTTTGCTTGGGGCTCGCGACGAGCAGTACTTC.